Listed below are T cell receptor beta chains from one sample, sequenced in a study of cytomegalovirus exposure and HLA in healthy donors. Profiling relied on immunoSEQ multiplex PCR, and the TCRdb table lists in-frame clones only, not all of them. The sample lists more than 150,000 clones, around 85% seen once, with about 5.7% in the top ten. Sequenced: PBMCs. These receptors were collected from a middle-aged man in good health and CMV-seropositive. CDR3s include the opening cysteine and the closing phenylalanine or tryptophan. The D gene is left open where the match is weak.

TRBD2	TRBV10-3	17	TRBJ2-3	CAPLGGAGIASDHTQYF
NA	TRBV6-1	15	TRBJ1-5	CASTQSGGLNQPQHF
TRBD2	TRBV7-2	15	TRBJ2-2	CASRIGGAGTGELFF
NA	TRBV10-3	13	TRBJ1-1	CAISSSQGSEAFF
TRBD1	TRBV4-1	21	TRBJ1-3	CASSQDLVTGASSSSGNTIYF
TRBD2	TRBV9	14	TRBJ2-3	CASSIGGGWDTQYF
TRBD2	TRBV6-4	17	TRBJ2-1	CASRRSHTSGGNGEQFF
TRBD1	TRBV7-3	15	TRBJ1-6	CASSNGQGTRSPLHF
TRBD2	TRBV11-2	15	TRBJ2-1	CASSLAGGQHNEQFF
TRBD1	TRBV10-3	13	TRBJ1-1	CAISSGQGSEAFF
NA	TRBV19	15	TRBJ1-5	CASSIGGRGNQPQHF
TRBD2	TRBV5-8	16	TRBJ2-5	CASSHGLRDYQDSQYF
TRBD1	TRBV4-1	19	TRBJ1-2	CASSQGPRDTPGGGYGYTF
NA	TRBV28	11	NA	CATSTEHEQYF
NA	TRBV7-7	13	TRBJ1-1	CASSLLRNTEAFF
TRBD1	TRBV6-6	15	TRBJ2-3	CASSPGTGGTDTQYF
TRBD2	TRBV9	17	TRBJ2-7	CASSPTSGGLSPFEQYF